This T cell receptor (beta chain) is drawn from a study of CD8+ T cells in alopecia areata. Treatment meaning: oral pan-JAK inhibitor, 5-10 mg twice daily. Germline V CDR1 and CDR2: SGDLS, YYNGEE. V shed 5 bases, J shed 0 bases, and the junction held 9 bases outside the gene matches. This CDR3 contains 19 residues. TCR sequencing used cDNA made by reverse transcription of extracted RNA. Sequencing used immunoSEQ multiplex PCR; TCRdb keeps in-frame clones, though not all of them. The sample records roughly 200,000 clones, around half being singletons. The receptor's source is a human donor with alopecia areata. Sequences were derived from CD8+ T cells sorted from blood, sampled at week 24, from a patient treated with tofacitinib. The chain uses TRBV9 and TRBJ2-4; 15 bases are a match to TRBD2. The CDR3 is CASRPPGLAGGIAKNIQYF. CDR3 bases: TGTGCCAGCAGACCCCCCGGACTAGCGGGGGGGATAGCCAAAAACATTCAGTACTTC.